The present T cell receptor beta chain was sequenced within a study of regulatory dendritic cells for organ transplantation. Study conclusions and caveats: Resting memory CD8+ T cells held the most alloreactive clonotypes. Mature dendritic cells appeared to drive more memory CD8+ clonal expansion than regulatory ones. Naive CD4+ and CD8+ repertoires were highly diverse; memory CD8+ was most oligoclonal.

The protocol was immunoSEQ multiplex PCR, while the TCRdb copy is restricted to in-frame clones and leaves out a portion. This table has around 30,000 clones, 75% to 80% appearing once. On this clone itself: The antigen remains undetermined.

Trimming took 3 bases from V and 13 from J; bases not matched to a gene: 11. This CDR3 is built from 14 residues. Looked up from germline, CDR1 is SGHNT and CDR2 is YYREEE (reference sequence). Sample: memory CD4+ T cells from blood. Subset meaning: CD45RO+ memory T cells. The TCR was taken from a human donor in good health. The genes are TRBV5-4 and TRBJ2-4, with 9 bases that match TRBD1. The CDR3 spells CASSSLGQGMVQYF. For the CDR3, the DNA is TGTGCCAGCAGCTCCTTGGGACAGGGCATGGTGCAGTACTTC.